A selection of T cell receptor beta chains follows, all from one sample in a study of blood T cell repertoires in COVID-19. Using immunoSEQ multiplex PCR, the repertoire was profiled, and TCRdb retains in-frame clones only, with some absent. The sample yields roughly 73,000 clones, 75% to 85% seen once. Material: peripheral blood. All receptors derive from a human donor in a cohort sampled during active COVID-19. The CDR3 runs from the conserved cysteine through the conserved F or W. The order of the fields is J gene, clone size, D gene, V gene, CDR3 DNA, CDR3 protein. The D gene is left open where the match is weak. Size tells how often a clone was seen (once, few, many) or the class of an expanded clone, and some rows leave it out.

TRBJ2-3	.	TRBD2	TRBV19	TGTGCCAGTAGTATTTGGACTAGCGGGAACACAGATACGCAGTATTTT	CASSIWTSGNTDTQYF
TRBJ2-7	.	.	TRBV6-5	TGTGCCAGCAGTCCATTGACTAGGGGTGATACCGAGCAGTACTTC	CASSPLTRGDTEQYF
TRBJ2-3	once	TRBD2	TRBV5-1	TGCGCCAGCAGCTTGGCCACTAGCGGGAGGATTCTCTCCTCCACAGATACGCAGTATTTT	CASSLATSGRILSSTDTQYF
TRBJ2-6	.	.	TRBV3-1/TRBV3-2	TGTGCCAGCAGCCTTACAGAGTCTGGGGCCAACGTCCTGACTTTC	CASSLTESGANVLTF
TRBJ1-4	.	TRBD1	TRBV18	TGTGCCAGCTCCCGAGACAGGGGGCTAAATGAAGGGAAACTGTTTTTT	CASSRDRGLNEGKLFF
TRBJ2-5	.	.	TRBV30	TGTGCCTCCTACTCGACAGTCGGGGAGACCCAGTACTTC	CASYSTVGETQYF
TRBJ2-7	.	TRBD1	TRBV11-2	TGTGCCAGCAGCTCGGGACAGGGAAAGCCCTACGAGCAGTACTTC	CASSSGQGKPYEQYF
TRBJ2-7	.	.	TRBV6-6	TGTGCCGCACTATTCTACGAGCAGTACTTC	CAALFYEQYF
TRBJ2-5	.	TRBD1	TRBV5-1	TGCGCCAGCAGCGGAACCGGGACAGCACAAGAGACCCAGTACTTC	CASSGTGTAQETQYF
TRBJ2-2	.	TRBD1	TRBV3-1/TRBV3-2	TGTGCCAGCAGCCATGGGACAGGGTTCACCGGGGAGCTGTTTTTT	CASSHGTGFTGELFF
TRBJ1-4	.	.	TRBV21-1	TGTGCCAGCAGCAATCCCACAACTAATGAAAAACTGTTTTTT	CASSNPTTNEKLFF
TRBJ1-5	.	.	TRBV20-1	TGCAGTGCTAGTTACACAGGGAACAATCAGCCCCAGCATTTT	CSASYTGNNQPQHF
TRBJ1-1	.	.	TRBV5-6	TGTGCCAGCAGCCGCGAGACAGGAGAGAACACTGAAGCTTTCTTT	CASSRETGENTEAFF
TRBJ2-3	.	.	TRBV5-4	TGTGCCAGCAGCTTGGGACTTTTTGGCACAGATACGCAGTATTTT	CASSLGLFGTDTQYF
TRBJ1-2	.	.	TRBV29-1	TGCAGCGTTTATTGGACAAACTATGGCTACACCTTC	CSVYWTNYGYTF
TRBJ2-7	.	.	TRBV28	TGTGCCAGCAGCCCCTTTGGGGACAGCGATCCGGGGGGGGCCTACGAGCAGTACTTC	CASSPFGDSDPGGAYEQYF